A selection of T cell receptor beta chains follows, all from one sample in a study of blood T cells in healthy people across ages. MiXCR, run by TCRdb on the 5' RACE reads, gives a single entry per CDR3 protein. The sample lists about 900,000 distinct CDR3 sequences; around 68% were seen once. The sample comprised blood. The receptors originated from a man between 25 and 39 years old in good health. The conserved cysteine and the conserved F or W are not part of the CDR3 here.

v_gene,CDR3aa
TRBV11-3,ASSLYGSRDTYNEQF
TRBV15,ATSRVRETQY
TRBV2,AYEFPGQSHEQY
TRBV14,ASSLLAGDLQETQY
TRBV7-2,ASSWGLARETQY
TRBV9,ASSVSGAGEQY
TRBV9,ASSGSDRANYGYT
TRBV29-1,SARQGPCEQY
TRBV11-2,ASSLVRDSPIQY
TRBV3-1,ASSQDTGGSGSPLH
TRBV20-1,SARDVGRVEETQY
TRBV30,AWGLAGREQF
TRBV6-5,ASSPGQRNEQF
TRBV7-9,ASSKAATYEQY
TRBV28,ASWGREDYGYT
TRBV12-3/TRBV12-4,ASSPGPNTEAF
TRBV18,ASSPLKQGRGLF
TRBV4-3,ASSQDRQRLAGGVYTQY
TRBV27,ASSFDRGRKEQF
TRBV29-1,CVGADTQY
TRBV9,ASSAWDGYNEQF
TRBV12-3/TRBV12-4,ASTAGTSVFLSTDTQY
TRBV10-3,AISEWTANYGYT
TRBV7-2,ASSLRGGLTYEQY
TRBV4-2,ASSQESNTEAF
TRBV7-2,ASSSRQGRDQPQH
TRBV6-6,ASGSEQY
TRBV7-2,ASSGFPNDGGSGEQF
TRBV3-1,ASSQVPGGHVTDTQY
TRBV15,ATSRDPTGGEGSEAF
TRBV12-3/TRBV12-4,ASSPRGWGAGQPQH
TRBV5-5,ASSSDETTPYEQY
TRBV20-1,SAREGLSYEQY
TRBV7-6,ASSLGPGERNQPQH
TRBV3-1,ASSQGGGARETQY
TRBV4-1,ASSQGGQVQETQY
TRBV29-1,SVGASGSPDTQY
TRBV4-3,ASTGQENTGELF
TRBV4-3,ASSQQTGLNTEAF
TRBV20-1,SARDPREPSGSRTDTQY
TRBV21-1,ASSKEGVNGYT
TRBV12-3/TRBV12-4,ASSFLVSYEQY
TRBV3-1,ASSQGRGDQPQH
TRBV11-2,ASSSFNTGQAYEQY
TRBV5-8,ASSLDRNNYGYT
TRBV7-9,ASSPPGQAFGDTQY
TRBV13,ASSLGGPGSSYEQY